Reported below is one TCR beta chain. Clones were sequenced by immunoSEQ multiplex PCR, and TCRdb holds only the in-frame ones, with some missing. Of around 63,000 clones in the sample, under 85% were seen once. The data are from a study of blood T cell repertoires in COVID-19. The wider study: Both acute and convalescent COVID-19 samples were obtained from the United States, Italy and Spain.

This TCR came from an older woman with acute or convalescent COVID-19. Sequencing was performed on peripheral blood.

CDR3 DNA sequence: TGTGCCTACGACATCCTTGGGGCCAACGTCCTGACTTTC. Translating gives CAYDILGANVLTF. This rearrangement joins TRBV30 to TRBJ2-6; D is undetermined. This CDR3 is 13 amino acids long. Germline V lookup: CDR1 GTSNPN, CDR2 SVGIG (reference sequence). Trimming took off 7 bases at V and 3 bases at J, with 10 bases between the two ends.